Described below is a single TCR beta chain sequence and its context. Antigen specificity is unknown. MiXCR was run by TCRdb on the reads, yielding one entry per CDR3 protein. Among about 89,000 distinct CDR3 sequences, about 29% were seen once, and the ten largest hold about three quarters. With 0 bases clipped from V and 4 bases from J, the junction kept 4 bases outside the gene matches. Germline CDR1 reads LGHNA; CDR2 reads YNFKEQ. CDR3 length equals 16 residues. The sample originates from a study of T cell repertoires in cytomegalovirus infection. Study-wide background: The authors used CMV epitopes that were HLA-C-restricted (recently identified) and HLA-B-restricted (well studied). Signatures in public TCR beta sequences pointed to both CMV infection and matching HLA type. Notes on the study in general: Clonotypes of TCR beta that were HLA-C-restricted and CMV-specific dominated the ex vivo response. Public TCR beta family frequency separated CMV-and-HLA carriers, including in an independent cohort.

V and J are TRBV4-2 and TRBJ1-5; TRBD1 aligns across 9 bases. The sequence derives from a human donor in good health (CMV status not recorded). Some clones in this sample may be carry-over from other donors' samples. Sequenced here: CD8+ T cells from cultured PBMCs, sampled from culture after CMV antigen stimulation. Written as DNA, the CDR3 is TGTGCCAGCAGCCAAGAGAGACAGGGGGGGAATCAGCCCCAGCATTTT. It yields the protein CASSQERQGGNQPQHF.